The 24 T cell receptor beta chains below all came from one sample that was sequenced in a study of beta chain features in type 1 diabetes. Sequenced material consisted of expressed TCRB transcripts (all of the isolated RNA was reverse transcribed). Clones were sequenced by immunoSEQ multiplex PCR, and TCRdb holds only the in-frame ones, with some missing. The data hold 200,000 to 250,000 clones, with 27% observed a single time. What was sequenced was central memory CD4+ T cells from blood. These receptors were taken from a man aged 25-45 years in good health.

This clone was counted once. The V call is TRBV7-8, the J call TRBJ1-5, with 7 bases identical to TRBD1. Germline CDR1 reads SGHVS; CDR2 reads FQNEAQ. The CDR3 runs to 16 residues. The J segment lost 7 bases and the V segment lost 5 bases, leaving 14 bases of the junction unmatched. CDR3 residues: CASSARDRAPGQPQHF. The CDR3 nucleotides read TGTGCCAGCAGCGCCCGGGACAGAGCTCCGGGACAGCCCCAGCATTTT.

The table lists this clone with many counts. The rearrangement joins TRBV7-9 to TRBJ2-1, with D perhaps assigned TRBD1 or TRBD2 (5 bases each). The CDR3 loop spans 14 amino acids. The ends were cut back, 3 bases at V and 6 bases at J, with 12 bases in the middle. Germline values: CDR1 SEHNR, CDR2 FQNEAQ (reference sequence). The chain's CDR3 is CASSFSGPSNEQFF. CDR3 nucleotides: TGTGCCAGCAGCTTCTCGGGACCTTCCAATGAGCAGTTCTTC.

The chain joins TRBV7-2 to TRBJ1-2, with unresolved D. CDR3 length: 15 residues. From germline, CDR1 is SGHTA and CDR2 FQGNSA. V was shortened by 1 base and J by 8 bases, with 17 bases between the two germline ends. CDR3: CASSLDVGPPVGYTF. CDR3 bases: TGTGCCAGCAGCTTAGATGTCGGGCCCCCGGTAGGCTACACCTTC.

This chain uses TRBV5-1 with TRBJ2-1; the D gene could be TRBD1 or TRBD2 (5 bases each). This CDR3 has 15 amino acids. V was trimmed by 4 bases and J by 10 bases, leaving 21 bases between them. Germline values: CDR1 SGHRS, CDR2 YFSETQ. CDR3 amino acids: CASSPGTASQSEQFF. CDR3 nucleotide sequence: TGCGCCAGCAGCCCAGGGACGGCATCCCAATCGGAGCAGTTCTTC.

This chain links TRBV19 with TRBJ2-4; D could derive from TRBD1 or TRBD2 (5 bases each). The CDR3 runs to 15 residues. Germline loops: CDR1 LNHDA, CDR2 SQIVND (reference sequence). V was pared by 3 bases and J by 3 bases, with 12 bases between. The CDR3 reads CASSIEGPGKNIQYF. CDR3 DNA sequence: TGTGCCAGTAGTATCGAGGGGCCGGGCAAAAACATTCAGTACTTC. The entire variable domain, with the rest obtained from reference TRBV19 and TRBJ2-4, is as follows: DGGITQSPKYLFRKEGQNVTLSCEQNLNHDAMYWYRQDPGQGLRLIYYSQIVNDFQKGDIAEGYSVSREKKESFPLTVTSAQKNPTAFYLCASSIEGPGKNIQYFGAGTRLSVL.

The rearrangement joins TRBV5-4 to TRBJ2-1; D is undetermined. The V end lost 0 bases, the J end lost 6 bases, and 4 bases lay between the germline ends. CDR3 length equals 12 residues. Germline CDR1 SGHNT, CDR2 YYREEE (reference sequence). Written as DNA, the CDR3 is TGTGCCAGCAGCTTGGCATCCAATGAGCAGTTCTTC. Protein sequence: CASSLASNEQFF.

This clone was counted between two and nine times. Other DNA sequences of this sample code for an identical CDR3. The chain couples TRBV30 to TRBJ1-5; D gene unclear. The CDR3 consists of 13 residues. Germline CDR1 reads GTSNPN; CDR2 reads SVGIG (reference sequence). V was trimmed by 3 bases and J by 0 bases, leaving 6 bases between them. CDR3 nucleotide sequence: TGTGCCTGGAGCGTGGATAGCAATCAGCCCCAGCATTTT. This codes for CAWSVDSNQPQHF.

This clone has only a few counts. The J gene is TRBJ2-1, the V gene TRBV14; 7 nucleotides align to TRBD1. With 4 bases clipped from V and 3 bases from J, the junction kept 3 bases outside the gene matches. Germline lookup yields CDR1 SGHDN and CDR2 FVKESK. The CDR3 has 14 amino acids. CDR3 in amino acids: CASSRQGFYNEQFF. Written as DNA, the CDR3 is TGTGCCAGCAGCCGACAGGGATTCTACAATGAGCAGTTCTTC.

This CDR3 reads CASSFGMKQFF. In nucleotides, the CDR3 is TGTGCCAGCAGTTTTGGCATGAAGCAGTTCTTC. The chain links TRBV27 to TRBJ2-1; D is uncertain. The CDR3 runs to 11 residues. Germline values: CDR1 MNHEY, CDR2 SMNVEV (reference sequence). The V and J ends lost 3 bases and 11 bases respectively, with 8 bases between them.

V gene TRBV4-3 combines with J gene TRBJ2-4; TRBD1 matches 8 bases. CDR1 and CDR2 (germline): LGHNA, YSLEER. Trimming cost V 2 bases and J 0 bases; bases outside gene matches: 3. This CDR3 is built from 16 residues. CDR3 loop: CASSQQGALAKNIQYF. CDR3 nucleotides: TGCGCCAGCAGCCAACAGGGGGCTCTAGCCAAAAACATTCAGTACTTC.

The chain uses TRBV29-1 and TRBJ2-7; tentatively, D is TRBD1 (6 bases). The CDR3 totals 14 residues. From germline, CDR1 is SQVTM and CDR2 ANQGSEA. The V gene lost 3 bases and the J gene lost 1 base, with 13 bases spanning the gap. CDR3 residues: CSVEPGQGSYEQYF. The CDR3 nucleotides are TGCAGCGTTGAGCCGGGGCAGGGGTCCTACGAGCAGTACTTC.

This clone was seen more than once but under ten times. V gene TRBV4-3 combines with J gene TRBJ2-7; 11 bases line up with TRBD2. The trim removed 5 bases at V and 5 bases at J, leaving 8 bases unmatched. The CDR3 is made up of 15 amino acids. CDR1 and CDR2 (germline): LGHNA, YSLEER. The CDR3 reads CASSSSTSGMNEQYF. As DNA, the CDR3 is TGCGCCAGCAGCTCCTCGACTAGCGGGATGAACGAGCAGTACTTC.

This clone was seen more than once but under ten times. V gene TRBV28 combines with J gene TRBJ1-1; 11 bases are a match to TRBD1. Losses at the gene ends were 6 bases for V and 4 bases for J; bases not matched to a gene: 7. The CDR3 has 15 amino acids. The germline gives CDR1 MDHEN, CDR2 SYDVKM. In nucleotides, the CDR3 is TGTGCCAGCAGCCCCGGGACAGGGGGGATCACTGAAGCTTTCTTT. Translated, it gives CASSPGTGGITEAFF.

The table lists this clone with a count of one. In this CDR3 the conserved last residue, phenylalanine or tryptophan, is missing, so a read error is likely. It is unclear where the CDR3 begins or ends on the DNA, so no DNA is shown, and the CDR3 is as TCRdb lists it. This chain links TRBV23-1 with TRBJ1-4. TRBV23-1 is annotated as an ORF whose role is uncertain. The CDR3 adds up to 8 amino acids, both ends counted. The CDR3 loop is CASSQLVL.

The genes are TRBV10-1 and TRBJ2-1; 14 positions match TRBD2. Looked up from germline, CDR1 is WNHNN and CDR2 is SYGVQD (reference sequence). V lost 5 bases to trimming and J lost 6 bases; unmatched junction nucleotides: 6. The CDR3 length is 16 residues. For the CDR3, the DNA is TGCGCCAGCAGTCCTCGGACTAGCGGGGGGACCAATGAGCAGTTCTTC. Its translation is CASSPRTSGGTNEQFF.

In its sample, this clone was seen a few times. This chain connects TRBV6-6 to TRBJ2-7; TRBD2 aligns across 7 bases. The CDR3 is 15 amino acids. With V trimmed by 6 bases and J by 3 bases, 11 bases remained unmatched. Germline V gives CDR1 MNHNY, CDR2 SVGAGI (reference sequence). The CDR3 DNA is TGTGCCAGCAGACTCCTAGCGGCTTCATTCTACGAGCAGTACTTC. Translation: CASRLLAASFYEQYF.

The CDR3 sequence is CASRGAYEQYF. The CDR3 nucleotides read TGTGCCAGCAGGGGAGCCTACGAGCAGTACTTC. The V gene is TRBV19, the J gene TRBJ2-7; D may be TRBD1 (6 bases). Germline V gene data show CDR1 as LNHDA and CDR2 as SQIVND (reference sequence). The CDR3 contains 11 residues. V was trimmed by 9 bases and J by 2 bases, leaving 8 bases between them.

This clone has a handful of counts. The DNA of the CDR3 is TGTGCCAGTTCTTCCGAGACTAGCACGCAGTATTTT. This encodes CASSSETSTQYF. The chain couples TRBV19 to TRBJ2-3; 7 nucleotides agree with TRBD2. Trimming cost V 8 bases and J 9 bases; bases outside gene matches: 8. This CDR3 region has 12 residues. Germline assignment: CDR1 LNHDA and CDR2 SQIVND (reference sequence).

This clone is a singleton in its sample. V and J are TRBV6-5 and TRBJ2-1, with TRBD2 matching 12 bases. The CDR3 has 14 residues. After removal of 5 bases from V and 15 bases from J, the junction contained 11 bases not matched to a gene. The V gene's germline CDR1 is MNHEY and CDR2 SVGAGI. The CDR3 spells CASSPLTSGGPRFF. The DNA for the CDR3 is TGTGCCAGCAGTCCTCTTACTAGCGGGGGGCCTAGGTTCTTC.

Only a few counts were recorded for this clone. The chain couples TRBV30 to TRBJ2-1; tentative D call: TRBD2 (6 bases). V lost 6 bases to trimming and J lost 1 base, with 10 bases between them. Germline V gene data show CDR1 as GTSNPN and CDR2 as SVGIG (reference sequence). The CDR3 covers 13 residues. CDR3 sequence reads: CACLEGSYNEQFF. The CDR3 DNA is TGTGCCTGCCTGGAGGGGTCCTACAATGAGCAGTTCTTC.

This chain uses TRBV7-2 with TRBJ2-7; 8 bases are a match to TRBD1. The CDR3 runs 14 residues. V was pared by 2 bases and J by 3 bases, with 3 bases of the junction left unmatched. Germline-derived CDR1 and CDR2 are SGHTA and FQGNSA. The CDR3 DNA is TGTGCCAGCAGCTTATATGGACAGGGCTACGAGCAGTACTTC. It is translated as CASSLYGQGYEQYF.

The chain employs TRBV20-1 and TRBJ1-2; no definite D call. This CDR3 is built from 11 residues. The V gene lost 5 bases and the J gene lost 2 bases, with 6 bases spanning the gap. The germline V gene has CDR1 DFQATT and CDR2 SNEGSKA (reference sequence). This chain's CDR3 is CSAPANYGYTF. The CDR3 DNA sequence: TGCAGTGCTCCCGCGAACTATGGCTACACCTTC.

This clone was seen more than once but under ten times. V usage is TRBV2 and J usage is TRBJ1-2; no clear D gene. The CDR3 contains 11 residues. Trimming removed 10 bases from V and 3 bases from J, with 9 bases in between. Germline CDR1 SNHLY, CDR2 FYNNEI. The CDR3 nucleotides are TGTGCCAACGCGGGAGACTATGGCTACACCTTC. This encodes CANAGDYGYTF.

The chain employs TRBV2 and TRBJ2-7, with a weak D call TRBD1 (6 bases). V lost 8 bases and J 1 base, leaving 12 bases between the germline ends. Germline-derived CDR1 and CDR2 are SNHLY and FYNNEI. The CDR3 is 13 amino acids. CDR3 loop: CASEGDTSYEQYF. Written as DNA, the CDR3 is TGTGCCAGCGAGGGGGACACATCCTACGAGCAGTACTTC.